The rows below give T cell receptor beta chains drawn from one sample of a study of T-cell memory formation after mild COVID-19. TCRdb re-analysed the 5' RACE reads in MiXCR, keeping a single row per CDR3 protein. The sample records hundreds of thousands of distinct CDR3 sequences, around 20% being singletons. The source material was PBMCs or a T cell subset sorted from them (not recorded which). Every receptor here comes from an adult woman who had mild COVID-19 (a few samples of this study predate the infection). Cell type and time point are not known. CDR3s include the opening cysteine and the closing phenylalanine or tryptophan. Fields, in order: clone size, D gene, J gene, V gene, CDR3 protein, CDR3 DNA. D genes are given only for firm matches. Only some rows state a clone size, as once, few, many or a class for expanded clones.

. | . | TRBJ1-2 | TRBV15 | CATSRVSWGGGYTF | TGTGCCACCAGCAGAGTATCTTGGGGCGGTGGCTACACCTTC
few | . | TRBJ2-3 | TRBV7-2 | CASSFTVGSLSTDTQYF | TGTGCCAGCAGCTTCACTGTCGGGAGCTTGAGCACAGATACGCAGTATTTT
few | . | TRBJ1-2 | TRBV4-2 | CASSQDSGVDYGYTF | TGTGCCAGCAGCCAAGATTCCGGGGTGGACTATGGCTACACCTTC
. | . | TRBJ1-2 | TRBV15 | CATSIPGRTPYGYTF | TGTGCCACCAGCATACCCGGGAGAACACCCTATGGCTACACCTTC
few | . | TRBJ2-7 | TRBV12-3/TRBV12-4 | CASSIFGGFSEQYF | TGTGCCAGCAGTATTTTCGGGGGCTTTAGCGAGCAGTACTTC
. | TRBD1 | TRBJ1-2 | TRBV4-2 | CASSQVWDRANYGYTF | TGTGCCAGCAGCCAAGTCTGGGACAGAGCTAACTATGGCTACACCTTC
few | TRBD1 | TRBJ2-5 | TRBV24-1 | CATSHKPPDRLQETQYF | TGTGCCACCAGTCATAAACCTCCGGACAGGCTCCAAGAGACCCAGTACTTC
few | . | TRBJ2-7 | TRBV2 | CASSEGGRGGKYEQYF | TGTGCCAGCAGTGAAGGGGGTCGAGGGGGAAAGTACGAGCAGTACTTC
. | . | TRBJ2-1 | TRBV6-2/TRBV6-3 | CASSYSGASGIYNEQFF | TGTGCCAGCAGTTACTCGGGGGCTAGCGGTATATACAATGAGCAGTTCTTC
few | . | TRBJ2-1 | TRBV4-1 | CASSQAGERHEQFF | TGCGCCAGCAGCCAAGCAGGGGAGCGGCATGAGCAGTTCTTC
. | . | TRBJ2-7 | TRBV18 | CASSPKGGFYEQYF | TGTGCCAGCTCACCAAAAGGCGGGTTCTACGAGCAGTACTTC
few | TRBD2 | TRBJ2-7 | TRBV20-1 | CSARDLREGVKTIPYEQYF | TGCAGTGCTAGAGATCTGCGGGAGGGGGTAAAAACAATCCCCTACGAGCAGTACTTC
. | . | TRBJ2-3 | TRBV24-1 | CATSDPPGPGTDTQYF | TGTGCCACCAGTGACCCCCCGGGACCTGGCACAGATACGCAGTATTTT
. | . | TRBJ1-1 | TRBV29-1 | CSSDRQRGTEAFF | TGCAGCTCTGACAGGCAGAGGGGCACTGAAGCTTTCTTT
few | TRBD2 | TRBJ2-3 | TRBV7-2 | CASSPPLAGEDTQYF | TGTGCCAGCAGCCCCCCCCTAGCGGGAGAAGATACGCAGTATTTT
few | TRBD2 | TRBJ2-3 | TRBV5-1 | CASSLALLAGATDTQYF | TGCGCCAGCAGCTTGGCCTTACTAGCGGGGGCCACAGATACGCAGTATTTT
few | TRBD2 | TRBJ2-3 | TRBV25-1 | CASSVSGLITDTQYF | TGTGCCAGCAGTGTTAGCGGGCTAATCACAGATACGCAGTATTTT
. | TRBD1 | TRBJ2-5 | TRBV6-1 | CASGRTGSTLDTQYF | TGTGCCAGCGGCCGGACAGGGTCCACCCTTGACACCCAGTACTTC
. | TRBD2 | TRBJ2-3 | TRBV12-3/TRBV12-4 | CASTVGLAGTDTQYF | TGTGCCAGCACCGTGGGACTAGCGGGGACAGATACGCAGTATTTT
. | TRBD2 | TRBJ2-1 | TRBV6-5 | CASSYGREPSDEQFF | TGTGCCAGCAGTTACGGGCGGGAGCCATCGGATGAGCAGTTCTTC
few | . | TRBJ1-6 | TRBV5-1 | CASSPTDGNSPLHF | TGCGCCAGCAGCCCGACGGACGGCAATTCACCCCTCCACTTT
few | . | TRBJ1-1 | TRBV5-1 | CASSLGADRLNTEAFF | TGCGCCAGCAGCTTGGGGGCAGACAGACTCAACACTGAAGCTTTCTTT